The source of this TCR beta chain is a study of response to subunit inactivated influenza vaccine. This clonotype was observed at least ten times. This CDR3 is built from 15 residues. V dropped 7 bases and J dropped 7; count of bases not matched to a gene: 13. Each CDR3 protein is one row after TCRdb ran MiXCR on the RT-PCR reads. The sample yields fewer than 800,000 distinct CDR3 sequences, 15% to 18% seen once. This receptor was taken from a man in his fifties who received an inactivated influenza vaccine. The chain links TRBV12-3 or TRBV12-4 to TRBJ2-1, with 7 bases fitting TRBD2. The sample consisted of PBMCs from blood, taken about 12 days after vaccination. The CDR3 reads CASNLQVGGANEQFF. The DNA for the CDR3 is TGTGCCAGCAACCTCCAGGTGGGAGGGGCGAATGAGCAGTTCTTC.